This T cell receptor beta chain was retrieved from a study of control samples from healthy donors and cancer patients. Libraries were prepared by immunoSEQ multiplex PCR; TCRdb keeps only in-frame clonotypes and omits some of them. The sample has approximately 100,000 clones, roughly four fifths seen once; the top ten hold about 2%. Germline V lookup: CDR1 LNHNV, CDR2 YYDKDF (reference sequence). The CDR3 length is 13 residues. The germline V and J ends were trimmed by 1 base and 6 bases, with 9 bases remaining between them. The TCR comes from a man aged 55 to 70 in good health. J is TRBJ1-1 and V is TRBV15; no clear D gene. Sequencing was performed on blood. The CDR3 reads CATSRAGWSEAFF. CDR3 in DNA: TGTGCCACCAGCAGAGCCGGGTGGTCTGAAGCTTTCTTT. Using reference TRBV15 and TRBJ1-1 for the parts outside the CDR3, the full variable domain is DAMVIQNPRYQVTQFGKPVTLSCSQTLNHNVMYWYQQKSSQAPKLLFHYYDKDFNNEADTPDNFQSRRPNTSFCFLDIRSPGLGDTAMYLCATSRAGWSEAFFGQGTRLTVV.